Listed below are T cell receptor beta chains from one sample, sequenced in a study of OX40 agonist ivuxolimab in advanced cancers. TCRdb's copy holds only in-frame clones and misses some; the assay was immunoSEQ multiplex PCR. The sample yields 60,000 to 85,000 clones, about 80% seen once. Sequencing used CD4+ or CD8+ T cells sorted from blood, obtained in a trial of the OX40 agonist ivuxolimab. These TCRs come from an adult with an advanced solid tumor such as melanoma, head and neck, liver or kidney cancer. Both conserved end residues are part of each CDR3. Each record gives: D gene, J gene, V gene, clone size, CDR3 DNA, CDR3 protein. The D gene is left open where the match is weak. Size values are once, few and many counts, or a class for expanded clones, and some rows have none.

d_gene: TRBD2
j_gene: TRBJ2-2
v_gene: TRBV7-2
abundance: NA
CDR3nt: TGTGCCAGCAGCCCGACAGTAGCGGGCAACGGGGAGCTGTTTTTT
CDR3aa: CASSPTVAGNGELFF

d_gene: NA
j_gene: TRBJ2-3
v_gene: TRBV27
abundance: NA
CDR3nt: TGTGCCAGCAGTAGTTCTCGTAGGGGCACAGATACGCAGTATTTT
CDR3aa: CASSSSRRGTDTQYF

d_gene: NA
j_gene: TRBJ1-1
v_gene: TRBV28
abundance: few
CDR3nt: TGTGCCAGCAGTTTACAGGGGAGTGGAGCTTTCTTT
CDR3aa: CASSLQGSGAFF

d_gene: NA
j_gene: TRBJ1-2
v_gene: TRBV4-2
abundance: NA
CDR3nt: TGTGCCAGCAGCCAAGAGTATCTTCCAAACCTTAAACTCGGTGGATTC
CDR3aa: CASSQEYLPNLKLGGF

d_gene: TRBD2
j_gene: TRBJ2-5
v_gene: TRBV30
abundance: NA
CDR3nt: TGTGCCTGGACTAGCGGGAGATTAGAGACCCAGTACTTC
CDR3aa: CAWTSGRLETQYF

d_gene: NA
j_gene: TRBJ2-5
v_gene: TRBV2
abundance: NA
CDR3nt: TGTGCCAGCACACAGGAGAGTAAAGGGACCCAGTACTTC
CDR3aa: CASTQESKGTQYF

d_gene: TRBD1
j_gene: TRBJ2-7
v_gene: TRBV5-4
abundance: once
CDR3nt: TGTGCCAGCAGCCAAGGGATGGGGGACAGGGACTACGAGCAGTACTTC
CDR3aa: CASSQGMGDRDYEQYF

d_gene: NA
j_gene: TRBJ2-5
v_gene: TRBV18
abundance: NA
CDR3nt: TGTGCCAGCTCACCTTCGGGGAGTCTAGAGACCCAGTACTTC
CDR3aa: CASSPSGSLETQYF

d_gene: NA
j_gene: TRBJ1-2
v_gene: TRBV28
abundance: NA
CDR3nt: TGTGCCACCACACAGGGTAGGTTCCTAGACTACACCTTC
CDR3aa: CATTQGRFLDYTF

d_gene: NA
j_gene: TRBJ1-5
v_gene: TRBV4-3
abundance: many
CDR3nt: TGCGCCAGCAGCCAGGGATTCGGGGATCAGCCCCAGCATTTT
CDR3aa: CASSQGFGDQPQHF

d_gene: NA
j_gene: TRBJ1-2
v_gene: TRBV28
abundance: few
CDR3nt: TGTGCCAGCAGTTTCGGTTATGGCTACACCTTC
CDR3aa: CASSFGYGYTF

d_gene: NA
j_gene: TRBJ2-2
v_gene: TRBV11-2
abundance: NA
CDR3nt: TGTGCCAGCAGCTCCTGGGCGTTAAACACCGGGGAGCTGTTTTTT
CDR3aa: CASSSWALNTGELFF

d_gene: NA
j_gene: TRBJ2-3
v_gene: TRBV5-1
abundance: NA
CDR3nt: TGCGCCAGCAGCTCCACTTTCACAGATACGCAGTATTTT
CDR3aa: CASSSTFTDTQYF

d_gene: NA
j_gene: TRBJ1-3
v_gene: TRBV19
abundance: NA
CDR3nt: TGTGCCAGTAGTATACTTGGGCAGACCCTGGGGAACACCATATATTTT
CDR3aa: CASSILGQTLGNTIYF

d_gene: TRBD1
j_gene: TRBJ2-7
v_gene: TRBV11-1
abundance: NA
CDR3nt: TGTGCCAGCAGCTCACAGGGGTCCGAGCAGTACTTC
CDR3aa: CASSSQGSEQYF

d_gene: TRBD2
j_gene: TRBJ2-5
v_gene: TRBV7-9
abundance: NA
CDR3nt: TGTGCCAGCAGCTCGGCCCGGGGTAGCGGGAGAGGAGAGACCCAGTACTTC
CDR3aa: CASSSARGSGRGETQYF

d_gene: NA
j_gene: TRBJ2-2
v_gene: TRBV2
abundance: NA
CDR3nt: TGTGCCAGCAGTGTCCAGGACACCGGGGAGCTGTTTTTT
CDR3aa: CASSVQDTGELFF

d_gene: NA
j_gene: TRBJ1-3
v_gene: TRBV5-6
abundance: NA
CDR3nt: TGTGCCAGCAGCTTGAGGCAACTTCCTTCTGCCTCTGGAAACACCATATATTTT
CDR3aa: CASSLRQLPSASGNTIYF

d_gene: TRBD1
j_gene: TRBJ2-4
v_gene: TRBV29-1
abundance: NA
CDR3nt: TGCAGCGCGGGACAGGGCGGAAACATTCAGTACTTC
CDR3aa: CSAGQGGNIQYF

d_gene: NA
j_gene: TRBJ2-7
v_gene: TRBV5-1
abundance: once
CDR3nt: TGCGCCAGCAGCGTGGAACCGCCAGGTCTCGGGTACGAGCAGTACTTC
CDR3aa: CASSVEPPGLGYEQYF

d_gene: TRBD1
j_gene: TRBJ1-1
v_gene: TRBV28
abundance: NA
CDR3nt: TGTGCCAGCAGTTTGACAGGGGGTAACACTGAAGCTTTCTTT
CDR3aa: CASSLTGGNTEAFF

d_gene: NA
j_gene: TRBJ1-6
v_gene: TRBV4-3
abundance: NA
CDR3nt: TGCGCCAGCAGCCAAGACAGGCGGAGGAATTCACCCCTCCACTTT
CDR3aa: CASSQDRRRNSPLHF

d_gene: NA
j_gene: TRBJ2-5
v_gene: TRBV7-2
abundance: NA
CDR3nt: TGTGCCAGCAGCTCCCATTTGGACACACAAGAGACCCAGTACTTC
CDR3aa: CASSSHLDTQETQYF

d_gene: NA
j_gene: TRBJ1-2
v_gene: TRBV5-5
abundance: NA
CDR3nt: TGTGCCAGCAGTTTCGGGGGGGACTATGGCTACACCTTC
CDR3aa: CASSFGGDYGYTF

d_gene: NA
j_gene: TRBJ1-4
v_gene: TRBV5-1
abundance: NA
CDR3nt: TGCGCCAGCAGCTTGACTGGCGGTAATGAAAAACTGTTTTTT
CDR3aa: CASSLTGGNEKLFF

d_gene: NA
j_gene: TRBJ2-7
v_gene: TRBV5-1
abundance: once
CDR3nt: TGCGCCAGCAGCCACGGGGACGTATCCTACGAGCAGTACTTC
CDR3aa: CASSHGDVSYEQYF

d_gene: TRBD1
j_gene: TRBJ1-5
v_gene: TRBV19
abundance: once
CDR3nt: TGTGCCAGTAGTAGGCGGGACAGTAACGTTCGGCCCCAGCATTTT
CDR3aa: CASSRRDSNVRPQHF

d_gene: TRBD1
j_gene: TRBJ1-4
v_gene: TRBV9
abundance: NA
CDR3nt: TGTGCCAGCAGCGTCGGGACAGGAGTTGCAACTAATGAAAAACTGTTTTTT
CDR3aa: CASSVGTGVATNEKLFF

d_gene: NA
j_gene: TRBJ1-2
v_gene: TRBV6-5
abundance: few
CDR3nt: TGTGCCAGCAGTTATTTGGACCGGCGACGTGGCTACACCTTC
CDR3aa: CASSYLDRRRGYTF

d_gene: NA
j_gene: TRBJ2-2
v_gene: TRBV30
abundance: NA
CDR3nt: TGTGCCTGGAGTCCAGGGGTAGTCTTCACCGGGGAGCTGTTTTTT
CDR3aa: CAWSPGVVFTGELFF

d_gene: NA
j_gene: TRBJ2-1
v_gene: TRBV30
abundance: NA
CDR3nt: TGTGCCCGCAGTAGGGGGGGACCCTACAATGAGCAGTTCTTC
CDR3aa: CARSRGGPYNEQFF

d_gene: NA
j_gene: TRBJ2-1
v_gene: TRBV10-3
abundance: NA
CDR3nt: TGTGCCATCAGTTGGGACTCACATGAGCAGTTCTTC
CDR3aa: CAISWDSHEQFF

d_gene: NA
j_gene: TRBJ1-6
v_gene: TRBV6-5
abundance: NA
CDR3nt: TGTGCCAGCAGTGCTGGGGAAAGGCCTAATTCACCCCTCCACTTT
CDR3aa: CASSAGERPNSPLHF

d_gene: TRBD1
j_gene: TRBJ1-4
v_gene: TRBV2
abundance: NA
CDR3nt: TGTGCCAGCAGTCGGGACAGAAGCGCTCATGAAAAACTGTTTTTT
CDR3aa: CASSRDRSAHEKLFF

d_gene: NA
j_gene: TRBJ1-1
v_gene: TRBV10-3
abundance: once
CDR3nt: TGTGCCATCAATGAGGCCCCTAGGACTGAAGCTTTCTTT
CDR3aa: CAINEAPRTEAFF

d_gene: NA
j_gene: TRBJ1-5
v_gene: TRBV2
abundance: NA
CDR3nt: TGTGCCAGCAGTGAAGGGGGGAGCGTTCAGCCCCAGCATTTT
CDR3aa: CASSEGGSVQPQHF

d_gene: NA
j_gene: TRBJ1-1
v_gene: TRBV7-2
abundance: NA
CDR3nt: TGTGCCAGCAGCCCCCGGGGACGAGACACTGAAGCTTTCTTT
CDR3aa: CASSPRGRDTEAFF

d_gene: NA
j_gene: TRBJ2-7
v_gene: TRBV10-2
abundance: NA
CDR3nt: TGCGCCAGCAGTGAGCCGGGCAGGGGAGGACCTTGGTACGAGCAGTACTTC
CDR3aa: CASSEPGRGGPWYEQYF

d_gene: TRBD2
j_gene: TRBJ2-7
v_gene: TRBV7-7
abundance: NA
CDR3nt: TGTGCTAGCAGTCATACTAGCGGGGAACTGACCTACGAGCAGTACTTC
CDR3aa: CASSHTSGELTYEQYF

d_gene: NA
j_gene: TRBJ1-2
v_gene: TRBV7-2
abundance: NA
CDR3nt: TGTGCCAGCAACGAGGACAGCAACTATGGCTACACCTTC
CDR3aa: CASNEDSNYGYTF

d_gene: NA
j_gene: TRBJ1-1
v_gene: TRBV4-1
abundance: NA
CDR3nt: TGCGCCAGCAGCCATGGTTTGATTGTGGAAGCTTTCTTT
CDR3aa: CASSHGLIVEAFF

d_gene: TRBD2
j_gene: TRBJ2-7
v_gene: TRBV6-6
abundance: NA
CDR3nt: TGTGCCAGCAGTACGGGACTAGCACTCTACGAGCAGTACTTC
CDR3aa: CASSTGLALYEQYF

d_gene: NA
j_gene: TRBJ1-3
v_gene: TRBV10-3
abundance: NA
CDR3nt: TGTGCCATCAGCCCGGACCGCTCTGGAAACACCATATATTTT
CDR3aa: CAISPDRSGNTIYF

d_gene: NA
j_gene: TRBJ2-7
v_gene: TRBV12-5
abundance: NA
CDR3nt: TGTGCTAGTGGTTTGGTACCAGGTCTAGGCCTGGATCCTAGAGCTTCTCTCTACGAGCAGTACTTC
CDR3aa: CASGLVPGLGLDPRASLYEQYF

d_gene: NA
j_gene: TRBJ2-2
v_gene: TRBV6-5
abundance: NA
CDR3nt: TGTGCCAGCAAGACCGGCCGGAACACCGGGGAGCTGTTTTTT
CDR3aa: CASKTGRNTGELFF

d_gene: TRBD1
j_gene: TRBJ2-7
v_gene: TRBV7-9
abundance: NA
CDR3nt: TGTGCCAGCAGCTTAGATACCTTCAGGAGACAGGGGATATACGAGCAGTACTTC
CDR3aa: CASSLDTFRRQGIYEQYF

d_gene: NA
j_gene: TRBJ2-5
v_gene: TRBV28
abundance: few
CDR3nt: TGTGCCAGCAGTCCCGGGGTCAAGACCCAGTACTTC
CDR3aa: CASSPGVKTQYF

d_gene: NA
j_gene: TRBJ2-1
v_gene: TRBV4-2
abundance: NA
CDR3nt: TGTGCCAGCAGCCAAGGACAGTCATACAATGAGCAGTTCTTC
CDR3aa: CASSQGQSYNEQFF

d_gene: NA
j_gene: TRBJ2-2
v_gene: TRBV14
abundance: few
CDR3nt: TGTGCCAGCAGCCAAGATCTTGGATTCGTAAACACCGGGGAGCTGTTTTTT
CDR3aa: CASSQDLGFVNTGELFF

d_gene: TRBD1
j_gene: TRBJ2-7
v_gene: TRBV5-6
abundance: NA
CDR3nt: TGTGCCAGCAGCTTGGACAGGGGTTACGAGCAGTACTTC
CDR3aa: CASSLDRGYEQYF

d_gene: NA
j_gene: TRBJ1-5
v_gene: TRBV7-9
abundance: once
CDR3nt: TGTGCCAGCAGCTTAGATTGGGGGAATCAGCCCCAGCATTTT
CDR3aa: CASSLDWGNQPQHF

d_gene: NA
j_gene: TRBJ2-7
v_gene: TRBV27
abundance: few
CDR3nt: TGTGCCAGCAGCCCGTTGGTGGGTTTGGTCTACGAGCAGTACTTC
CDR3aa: CASSPLVGLVYEQYF

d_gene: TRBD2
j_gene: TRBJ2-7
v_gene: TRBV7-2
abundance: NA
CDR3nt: TGTGCCAGCACCCCCGGGGGGTGGGGGTCCTACGAGCAGTACTTC
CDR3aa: CASTPGGWGSYEQYF

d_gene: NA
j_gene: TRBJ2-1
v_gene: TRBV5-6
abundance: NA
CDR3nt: TGTGCCAGCAGCTTCGGTACAGGCTACAATGAGCAGTTCTTC
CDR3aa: CASSFGTGYNEQFF

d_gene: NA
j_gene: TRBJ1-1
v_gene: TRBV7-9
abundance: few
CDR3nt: TGTGCCAGCAGCCGGGGGTTTACTGAAGCTTTCTTT
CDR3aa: CASSRGFTEAFF

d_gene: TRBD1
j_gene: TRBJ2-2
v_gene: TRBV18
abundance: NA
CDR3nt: TGTGCCAGCTCACCAAGGACAGGGGACACCGGGGAGCTGTTTTTT
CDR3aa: CASSPRTGDTGELFF

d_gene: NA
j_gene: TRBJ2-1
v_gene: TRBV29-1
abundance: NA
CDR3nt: TGCAGCGTTGAAGAAGGCGTCAATGAGCAGTTCTTC
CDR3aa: CSVEEGVNEQFF